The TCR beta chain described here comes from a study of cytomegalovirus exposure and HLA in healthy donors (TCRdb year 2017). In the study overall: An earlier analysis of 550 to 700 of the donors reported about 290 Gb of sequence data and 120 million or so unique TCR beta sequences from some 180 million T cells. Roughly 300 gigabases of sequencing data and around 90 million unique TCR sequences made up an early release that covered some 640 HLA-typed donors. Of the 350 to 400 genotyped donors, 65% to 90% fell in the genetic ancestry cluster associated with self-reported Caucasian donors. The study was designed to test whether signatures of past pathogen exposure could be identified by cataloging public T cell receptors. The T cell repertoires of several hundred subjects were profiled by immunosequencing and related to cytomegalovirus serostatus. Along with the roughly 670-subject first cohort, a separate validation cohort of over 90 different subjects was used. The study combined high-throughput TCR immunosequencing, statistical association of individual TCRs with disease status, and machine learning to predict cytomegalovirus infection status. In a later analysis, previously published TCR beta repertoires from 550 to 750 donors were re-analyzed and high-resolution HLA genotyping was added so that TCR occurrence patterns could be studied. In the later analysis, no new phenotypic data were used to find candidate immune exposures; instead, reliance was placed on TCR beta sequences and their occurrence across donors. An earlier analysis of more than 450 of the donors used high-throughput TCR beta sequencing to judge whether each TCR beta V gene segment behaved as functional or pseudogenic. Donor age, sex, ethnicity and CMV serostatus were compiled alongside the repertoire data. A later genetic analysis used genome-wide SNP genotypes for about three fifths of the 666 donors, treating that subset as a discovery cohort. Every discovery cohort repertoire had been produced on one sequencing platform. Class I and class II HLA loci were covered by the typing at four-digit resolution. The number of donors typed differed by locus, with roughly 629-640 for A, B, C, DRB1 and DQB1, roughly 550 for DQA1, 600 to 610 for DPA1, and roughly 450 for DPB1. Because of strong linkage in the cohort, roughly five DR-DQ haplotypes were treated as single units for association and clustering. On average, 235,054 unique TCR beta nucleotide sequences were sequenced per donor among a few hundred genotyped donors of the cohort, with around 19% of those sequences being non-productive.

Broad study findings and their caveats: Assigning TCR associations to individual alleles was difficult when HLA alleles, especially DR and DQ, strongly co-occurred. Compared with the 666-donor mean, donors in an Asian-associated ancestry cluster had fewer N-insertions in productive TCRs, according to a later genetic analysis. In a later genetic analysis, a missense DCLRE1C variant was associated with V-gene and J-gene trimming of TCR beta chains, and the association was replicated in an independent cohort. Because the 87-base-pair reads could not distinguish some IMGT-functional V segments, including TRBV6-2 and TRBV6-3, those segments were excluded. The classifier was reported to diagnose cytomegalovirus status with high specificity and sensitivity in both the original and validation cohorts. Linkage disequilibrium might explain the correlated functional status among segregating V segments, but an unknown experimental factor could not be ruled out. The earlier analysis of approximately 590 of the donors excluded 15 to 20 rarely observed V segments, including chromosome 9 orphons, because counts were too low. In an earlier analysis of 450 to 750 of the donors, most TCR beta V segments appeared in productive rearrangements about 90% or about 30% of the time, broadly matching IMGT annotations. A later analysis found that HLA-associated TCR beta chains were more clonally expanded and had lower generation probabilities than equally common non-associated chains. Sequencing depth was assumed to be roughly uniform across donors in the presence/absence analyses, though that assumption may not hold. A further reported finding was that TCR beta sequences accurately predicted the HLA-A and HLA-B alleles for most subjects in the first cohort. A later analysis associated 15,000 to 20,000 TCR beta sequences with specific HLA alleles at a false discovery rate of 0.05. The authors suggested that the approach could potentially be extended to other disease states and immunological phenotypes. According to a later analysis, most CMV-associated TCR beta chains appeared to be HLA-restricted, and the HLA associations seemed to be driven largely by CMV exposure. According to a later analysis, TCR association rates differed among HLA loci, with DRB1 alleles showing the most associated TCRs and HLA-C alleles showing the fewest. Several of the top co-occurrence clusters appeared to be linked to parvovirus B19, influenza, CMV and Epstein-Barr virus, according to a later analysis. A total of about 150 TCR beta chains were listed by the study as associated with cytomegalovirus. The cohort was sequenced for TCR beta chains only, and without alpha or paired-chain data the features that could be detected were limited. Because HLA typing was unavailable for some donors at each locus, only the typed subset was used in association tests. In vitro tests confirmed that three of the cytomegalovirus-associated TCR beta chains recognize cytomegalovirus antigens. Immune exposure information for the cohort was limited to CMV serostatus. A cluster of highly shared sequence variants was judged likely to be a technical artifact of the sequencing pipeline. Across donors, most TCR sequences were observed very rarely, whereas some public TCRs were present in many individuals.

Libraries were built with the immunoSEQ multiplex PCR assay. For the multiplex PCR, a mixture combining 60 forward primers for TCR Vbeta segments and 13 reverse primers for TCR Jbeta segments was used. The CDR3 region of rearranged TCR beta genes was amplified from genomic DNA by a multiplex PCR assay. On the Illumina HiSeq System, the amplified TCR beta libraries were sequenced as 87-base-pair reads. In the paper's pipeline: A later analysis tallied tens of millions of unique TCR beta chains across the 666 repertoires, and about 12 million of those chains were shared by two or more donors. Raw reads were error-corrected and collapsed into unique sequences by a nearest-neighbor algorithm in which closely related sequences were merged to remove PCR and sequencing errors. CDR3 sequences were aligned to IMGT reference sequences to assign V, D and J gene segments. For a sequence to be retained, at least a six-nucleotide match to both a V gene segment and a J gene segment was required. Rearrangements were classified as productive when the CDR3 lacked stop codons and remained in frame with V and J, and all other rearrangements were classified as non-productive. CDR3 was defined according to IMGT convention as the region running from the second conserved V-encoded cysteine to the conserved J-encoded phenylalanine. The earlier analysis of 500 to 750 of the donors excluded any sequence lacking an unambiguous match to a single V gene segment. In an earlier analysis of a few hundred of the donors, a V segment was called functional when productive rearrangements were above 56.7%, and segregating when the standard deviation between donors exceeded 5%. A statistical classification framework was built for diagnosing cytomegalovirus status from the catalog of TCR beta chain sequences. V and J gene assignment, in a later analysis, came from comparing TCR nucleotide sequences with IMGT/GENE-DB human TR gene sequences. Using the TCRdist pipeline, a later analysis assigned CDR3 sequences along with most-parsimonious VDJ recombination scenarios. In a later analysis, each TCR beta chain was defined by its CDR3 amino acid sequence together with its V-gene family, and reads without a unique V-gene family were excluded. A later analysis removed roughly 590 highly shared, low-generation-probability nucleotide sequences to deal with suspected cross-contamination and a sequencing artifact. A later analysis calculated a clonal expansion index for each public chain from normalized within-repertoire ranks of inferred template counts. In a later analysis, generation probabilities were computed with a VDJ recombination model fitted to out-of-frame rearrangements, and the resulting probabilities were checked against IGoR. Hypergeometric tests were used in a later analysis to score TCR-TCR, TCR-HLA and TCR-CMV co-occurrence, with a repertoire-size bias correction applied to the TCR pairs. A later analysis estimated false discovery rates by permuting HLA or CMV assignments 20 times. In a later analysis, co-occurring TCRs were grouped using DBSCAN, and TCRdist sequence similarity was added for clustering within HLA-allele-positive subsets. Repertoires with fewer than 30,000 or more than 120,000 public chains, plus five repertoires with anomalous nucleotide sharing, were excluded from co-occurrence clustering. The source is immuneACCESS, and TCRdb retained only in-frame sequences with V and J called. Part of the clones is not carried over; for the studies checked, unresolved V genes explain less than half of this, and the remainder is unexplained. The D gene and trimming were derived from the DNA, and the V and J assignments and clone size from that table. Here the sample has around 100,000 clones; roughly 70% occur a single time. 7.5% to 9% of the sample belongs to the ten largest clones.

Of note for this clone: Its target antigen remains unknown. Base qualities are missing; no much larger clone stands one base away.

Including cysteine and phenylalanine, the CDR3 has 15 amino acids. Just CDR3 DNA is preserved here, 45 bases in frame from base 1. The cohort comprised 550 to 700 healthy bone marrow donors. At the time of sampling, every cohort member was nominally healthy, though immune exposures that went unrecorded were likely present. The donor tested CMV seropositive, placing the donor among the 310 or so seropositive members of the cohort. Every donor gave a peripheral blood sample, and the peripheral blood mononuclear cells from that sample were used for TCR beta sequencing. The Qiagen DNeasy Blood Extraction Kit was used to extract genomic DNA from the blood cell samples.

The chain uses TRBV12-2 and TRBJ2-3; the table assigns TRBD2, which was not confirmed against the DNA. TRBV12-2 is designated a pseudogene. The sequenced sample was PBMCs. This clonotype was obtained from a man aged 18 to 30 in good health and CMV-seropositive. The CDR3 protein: CAPSGAVDRADTQYF. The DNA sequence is TGTGCGCCCAGCGGAGCGGTCGACCGTGCAGATACGCAGTATTTT.